This TCR beta chain was documented in a study of T cells in Graves' hyperthyroidism and ophthalmopathy. This CDR3 is 12 amino acids long. Germline CDR1 and CDR2: MNHNS and SASEGT. V dropped 10 bases and J dropped 5 bases, with 11 bases sitting between them. From RNA transcripts, TCR beta CDR3 regions were amplified. The HTBI set primed first-round TCR CDR3 RT-PCR. TCRdb called the multiplex PCR reads again in MiXCR, with one record for every CDR3 protein. Of 330,000 or so distinct CDR3 sequences in the sample, 15% to 20% were seen once. Ten or more counts support this clonotype. The clonotype originates from a woman between 40 and 55 years old with Graves' ophthalmopathy. The genes are TRBV6-1 and TRBJ2-2; TRBD1 might be the D (6 bases). Source material: blood. CDR3 region: CATFRGTGELFF. CDR3 coding DNA: TGTGCCACCTTCAGGGGTACCGGGGAGCTGTTTTTT.